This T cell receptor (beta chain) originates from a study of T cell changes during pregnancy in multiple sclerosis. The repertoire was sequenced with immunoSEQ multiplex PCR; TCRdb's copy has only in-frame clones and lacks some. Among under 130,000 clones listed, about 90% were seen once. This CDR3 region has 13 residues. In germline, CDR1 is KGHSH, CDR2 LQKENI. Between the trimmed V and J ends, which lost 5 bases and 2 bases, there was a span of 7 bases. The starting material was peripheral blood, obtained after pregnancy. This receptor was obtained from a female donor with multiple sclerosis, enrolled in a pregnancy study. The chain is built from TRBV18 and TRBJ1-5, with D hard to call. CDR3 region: CASSDGGNQPQHF. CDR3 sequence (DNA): TGTGCCAGCTCAGACGGAGGCAATCAGCCCCAGCATTTT.